The next 4 T cell receptor beta chains were all read from a single sample in a study of blood T cell repertoires in COVID-19. Method: immunoSEQ multiplex PCR; TCRdb's copy keeps in-frame clones and lacks some. In the table there are roughly 30,000 clones, approximately 90% of which are singletons. The material sequenced was peripheral blood. The receptors come from a human donor in a cohort sampled during active COVID-19.

The rearrangement uses TRBV29-1 and TRBJ1-1, with unresolved D. Germline V CDR1 and CDR2: SQVTM, ANQGSEA. CDR3 size: 11 residues. Trimming shortened V by 3 bases and J by 4 bases, and 6 bases separated the two germline ends. The CDR3 DNA follows: TGCAGCGTTGACGAGGTCACTGAAGCTTTCTTT. Translated: CSVDEVTEAFF.

The chain combines TRBV4-3 with TRBJ1-6, with no clear D. Germline V gene lookup returns CDR1 LGHNA and CDR2 YSLEER. The CDR3 sequence is 16 residues long. V dropped 0 bases and J dropped 0 bases, with 6 bases sitting between them. The CDR3 nucleotides are TGCGCCAGCAGCCAAGAGCCGGGCTCCTATAATTCACCCCTCCACTTT. This codes for CASSQEPGSYNSPLHF.

The chain combines TRBV4-3 with TRBJ2-1; 12 nucleotides line up with TRBD2. Germline V gene lookup returns CDR1 LGHNA and CDR2 YSLEER. With V trimmed by 3 bases and J by 4 bases, 7 bases remained unmatched. This CDR3 has 17 amino acids. The CDR3 region is CASSHSRTSGDYNEQFF. The CDR3 DNA reads as TGCGCCAGCAGCCATTCCCGGACTAGCGGGGATTACAATGAGCAGTTCTTC.

The J gene is TRBJ1-2, the V gene TRBV28; 7 nucleotides align to TRBD1. CDR3 length equals 16 residues. Per the germline V gene, CDR1 is MDHEN and CDR2 is SYDVKM. Germline trimming cut 7 bases from V and 2 bases from J; bases unmatched to any gene: 13. CDR3 nucleotide sequence: TGTGCCAGCACCGGACAGGCGATTTCCGGCAACTATGGCTACACCTTC. It yields the protein CASTGQAISGNYGYTF.